The clone carrying this T cell receptor beta chain was picked up many times. From roughly 400 ng of RNA, a library with molecular barcoded alpha/delta and beta/gamma adaptors was made. TCRdb re-analysed the reads in MiXCR, keeping a single row per CDR3 protein. This table holds tens of thousands of distinct CDR3 sequences, 20% found once. The data stem from a study of read filtering for tumor transcriptome and immune sequencing. The CDR3 totals 15 residues. The ends were cut back, 6 bases at V and 3 bases at J, with 15 bases in the middle. The TCR originated in a donor aged 40 or over with multiple myeloma. What was sequenced was a population of CD138-negative cells sorted from bone marrow. V usage is TRBV12-3 or TRBV12-4 and J usage is TRBJ1-5; D possibly corresponds to TRBD1 (6 bases). The CDR3 nucleotides read TGTGCCAGCAGAACCGGGACACTACTCAATCAGCCCCAGCATTTT. Protein sequence: CASRTGTLLNQPQHF.